Detailed here is one T cell receptor beta chain. Its antigen is as yet unknown. This entry belongs to a study of cytomegalovirus exposure and HLA in healthy donors. General study points: Several of the most significant clusters appeared linked to common viral pathogens, based on a later analysis. It was likely that a cluster of highly shared sequence variants was a sequencing artifact.

Primers for the PCR totalled 60 Vbeta and 13 Jbeta. The method was immunoSEQ multiplex PCR; TCRdb's version includes in-frame clones alone and lacks a portion of them. The sample lists about 200,000 clones, 70% to 80% occurring once. The germline V gene has CDR1 MNHNY and CDR2 SVGAGI (reference sequence). With 7 bases clipped from V and 8 bases from J, the junction kept 12 bases outside the gene matches. The CDR3 is 14 residues long. The chain couples TRBV6-6 to TRBJ1-2, with 8 positions matching TRBD1. The sample was PBMCs. This clonotype was sampled from a woman aged 25 to 45 in good health and CMV-seropositive. The CDR3 region has the DNA TGTGCCAGCAATCTCTACAGGGGGTTGGGGGGCTACACCTTC. Its translation is CASNLYRGLGGYTF.